A single sample gave rise to the 25 T cell receptor beta chains below, sequenced in a study of cytomegalovirus exposure and HLA in healthy donors. The primer mix had 60 Vbeta and 13 Jbeta primers. Some clones are missing from TCRdb's copy, which holds only in-frame ones; the method was immunoSEQ multiplex PCR. The top ten hold just over 2.5% of the sample, which has over 100,000 clones, around four fifths seen once. The sample comprised PBMCs. The receptors here all came from a man aged 35-49 years in good health and CMV-seronegative.

The chain uses TRBV29-1 and TRBJ1-2, with no clear D. The germline V gene encodes CDR1 SQVTM and CDR2 ANQGSEA. This CDR3 spans 11 amino acids. Trimming cost V 3 bases and J 4 bases, with 6 bases left between them. The CDR3 DNA sequence: TGCAGCGTTGATCGCGGCTATGGCTACACCTTC. Translating gives CSVDRGYGYTF. Variable domain in full (rest from reference TRBV29-1 and TRBJ1-2): SAVISQKPSRDICQRGTSLTIQCQVDSQVTMMFWYRQQPGQSLTLIATANQGSEATYESGFVIDKFPISRPNLTFSTLTVSNMSPEDSSIYLCSVDRGYGYTFGSGTRLTVV.

The CDR3 sequence: CASSEEAGGLFAQYF. Here the CDR3 DNA reads TGTGCCAGCAGCGAAGAGGCGGGGGGGCTATTCGCGCAGTATTTT. The V gene is TRBV7-8, the J gene TRBJ2-3; 9 bases align to TRBD2. The CDR3 is 15 residues long. The germline V gene has CDR1 SGHVS and CDR2 FQNEAQ. V was clipped by 5 bases and J by 10 bases; unmatched bases: 13.

This clone has only one observation. The chain uses TRBV7-9 and TRBJ1-5, with D hard to call. The CDR3 totals 14 residues. V was clipped by 1 base and J by 4 bases, with 8 bases between them. Germline V lookup: CDR1 SEHNR, CDR2 FQNEAQ (reference sequence). The CDR3, as DNA: TGTGCCAGCAGCTTAGATTCCGGGAATCAGCCCCAGCATTTT. Translated: CASSLDSGNQPQHF.

This chain links TRBV7-3 with TRBJ1-1, with 9 bases aligning to TRBD1. This CDR3 spans 15 amino acids. The J segment lost 2 bases and the V segment lost 3 bases, leaving 4 bases of the junction unmatched. Germline V gene sequence: CDR1 SGHTA, CDR2 FQGTGA. DNA for the CDR3: TGTGCCAGCAGCTTTGGGACAGGGTTAAACACTGAAGCTTTCTTT. Amino acid sequence: CASSFGTGLNTEAFF.

This sequence joins TRBV2 and TRBJ1-3; tentative D call: TRBD1 (6 bases). This CDR3 is built from 17 residues. V was clipped by 4 bases and J by 2 bases, with 18 bases between them. Germline values: CDR1 SNHLY, CDR2 FYNNEI. Written as DNA, the CDR3 is TGTGCCAGCAGTGCGAAAGGGGGTGGTCGGCCTGGAAACACCATATATTTT. Amino acid sequence: CASSAKGGGRPGNTIYF.

CDR3 sequence (DNA): TGCGCCAGCAGCTTGGTCAGGGGCGACACTGAAGCTTTCTTT. Translation: CASSLVRGDTEAFF. The chain links TRBV5-1 to TRBJ1-1, with D possibly matching TRBD1 (6 bases). The ends were cut back, 0 bases at V and 3 bases at J, with 9 bases in the middle. The CDR3 covers 14 residues. CDR1 and CDR2 (germline): SGHRS, YFSETQ.

The gene calls are TRBV7-2 and TRBJ1-2, with a tentative D call TRBD1 (5 bases). CDR1 SGHTA and CDR2 FQGNSA come from the germline V gene. Trimming pared 0 bases from V and 8 bases from J, leaving 10 bases between. The CDR3 is made up of 13 amino acids. The CDR3 spells CASSLARAGGYTF. The CDR3 bases are TGTGCCAGCAGCTTAGCCAGGGCGGGGGGCTACACCTTC.

The chain has TRBV15 and TRBJ1-4; possibly TRBD1 for D (5 bases). The length of the CDR3 is 19 residues. Trimming pared 4 bases from V and 0 bases from J, leaving 21 bases between. The germline V gene has CDR1 LNHNV and CDR2 YYDKDF (reference sequence). CDR3 DNA: TGTGCCACCAGCACAGGCCCGGGGGAGCAGCATCCAACTAATGAAAAACTGTTTTTT. It is translated as CATSTGPGEQHPTNEKLFF.

Of note for this clone: The junction departs from the called germline gene at one end, perhaps through a read error. The chain is built from TRBV25-1 and TRBJ2-4; possibly TRBD1 for D (6 bases). The CDR3 totals 11 residues. Germline CDR1 is MGHDK and CDR2 is SYGVNS. The CDR3 protein is CASSDTGSRFF. CDR3 in DNA: TGTGCCAGCAGTGATACAGGGTCTCGTTTCTTC.

V is TRBV5-5 and J is TRBJ2-6, with D maybe TRBD2 (6 bases). The CDR3 extends over 15 amino acids. The germline V gene encodes CDR1 SGHKS and CDR2 YYEKEE (reference sequence). Trimming pared 0 bases from V and 6 bases from J, leaving 10 bases between. In DNA form, the CDR3 reads TGTGCCAGCAGCTTGGATGGGGGGTTGGCCAACGTCCTGACTTTC. Protein product: CASSLDGGLANVLTF.

The chain employs TRBV6-1 and TRBJ1-2, with 7 bases aligning to TRBD1. From germline, CDR1 is MNHNS and CDR2 SASEGT. The V and J ends lost 8 bases and 5 bases, in that order; junction bases with no gene match: 11. The CDR3 is made up of 14 amino acids. The CDR3 nucleotides read TGTGCCAGCCGGAGAGGGACAGAAGATTATGGCTACACCTTC. Its protein is CASRRGTEDYGYTF.

The J gene is TRBJ2-5, the V gene TRBV19; possible D gene TRBD1, 6 bases. The V gene's germline CDR1 is LNHDA and CDR2 SQIVND (reference sequence). Trimming cost V 6 bases and J 11 bases, with 16 bases left between them. The length of the CDR3 is 12 residues. CDR3 nucleotide sequence: TGTGCCAGTAGCCAAGACAGGTCAGCACAGTACTTC. It specifies CASSQDRSAQYF.

CDR3 loop: CASSLEGTSGGAAQYF. The CDR3 bases are TGTGCCAGCAGTTTAGAGGGGACTAGCGGGGGGGCTGCGCAGTATTTT. The chain combines TRBV27 with TRBJ2-3; 16 nucleotides align to TRBD2. Germline CDR1 and CDR2: MNHEY and SMNVEV (reference sequence). J gave up 10 bases and V 2 bases, and 6 bases lay outside the gene matches. CDR3 size: 16 residues.

The V call is TRBV10-3, the J call TRBJ1-2, with a tentative D call TRBD1 (6 bases). The CDR3 is 13 amino acids. The V end was cut by 6 bases, the J end by 6 bases, with 14 bases between. Per germline, CDR1 ENHRY and CDR2 SYGVKD. In DNA form, the CDR3 reads TGTGCCATCAGGGAACAGGGTCAGGATGGCTACACCTTC. Encoded protein: CAIREQGQDGYTF.

This chain joins TRBV27 and TRBJ1-2; D unresolved. In germline, CDR1 is MNHEY, CDR2 SMNVEV (reference sequence). Trimming cost V 2 bases and J 2 bases, with 9 bases left between them. The CDR3 is 14 amino acids. The DNA of the CDR3 is TGTGCCAGCAGTTTAAGAGGAAAGAACTATGGCTACACCTTC. Translated: CASSLRGKNYGYTF.

This chain connects TRBV19 to TRBJ2-6; 7 bases align to TRBD1. The CDR3 contains 18 residues. CDR1 and CDR2 (germline): LNHDA, SQIVND (reference sequence). V trimming: 8 bases; J trimming: 2 bases; junction bases outside the gene matches: 15. CDR3 protein: CASVFTGQGVAGANVLTF. In DNA form, the CDR3 reads TGTGCCAGTGTGTTCACTGGGCAGGGGGTGGCTGGGGCCAACGTCCTGACTTTC.

J is TRBJ1-1 and V is TRBV9; D gene unclear. V gave up 3 bases and J gave up 5 bases, with 11 bases separating them. Germline V lookup: CDR1 SGDLS, CDR2 YYNGEE. CDR3 length equals 13 residues. CDR3: CASSETGGTEAFF. In nucleotides, the CDR3 is TGTGCCAGCAGCGAGACTGGCGGGACTGAAGCTTTCTTT.

The genes are TRBV9 and TRBJ1-2; 7 nucleotides align to TRBD1. Germline CDR1 and CDR2: SGDLS and YYNGEE. J was trimmed by 4 bases and V by 4 bases; bases with no gene match: 4. The CDR3 has 13 amino acids. The CDR3 coding sequence is TGTGCCAGCAGCATGGGACAGTTCTATGGCTACACCTTC. This sequence encodes CASSMGQFYGYTF.

This sequence joins TRBV6-4 and TRBJ1-5; 11 positions agree with TRBD1. The junction had 7 bases not matched to a gene; V was cut back by 5 bases and J by 4 bases. Germline loops: CDR1 MRHNA, CDR2 SNTAGT. This CDR3 is 16 amino acids long. The CDR3: CASSRTGGIGNQPQHF. The CDR3, as DNA: TGTGCCAGCAGTAGGACAGGGGGCATAGGGAATCAGCCCCAGCATTTT.

The gene calls are TRBV4-1 and TRBJ1-2; TRBD1 aligns across 8 bases. The V gene end was trimmed by 3 bases and the J gene end by 7 bases; junction bases not matched to a gene: 1. Germline loops: CDR1 MGHRA, CDR2 YSYEKL. This CDR3 spans 12 amino acids. The CDR3 here is CASSQGTGGYTF. The CDR3 nucleotides are TGCGCCAGCAGCCAGGGGACAGGTGGCTACACCTTC.

The chain joins TRBV5-1 to TRBJ2-3; 10 bases are a match to TRBD2. V lost 4 bases, J lost 6 bases, and 11 bases stayed unmatched. There are 16 residues in the CDR3. CDR1 and CDR2 (germline): SGHRS, YFSETQ. The CDR3 loop reads CASSPGAAGGRDTQYF. For the CDR3, the DNA is TGCGCCAGCAGCCCTGGGGCAGCGGGGGGGCGGGATACGCAGTATTTT.

As concerns this clone: The identical CDR3 is also encoded by other nucleotide sequences in the sample. The V gene is TRBV29-1, the J gene TRBJ2-7; D possibly corresponds to TRBD1 (9 bases). V lost 6 bases and J 2 bases, leaving 14 bases between the germline ends. The CDR3 covers 13 residues. Germline assignment: CDR1 SQVTM and CDR2 ANQGSEA. This chain's CDR3 is CSVGRDRAYEQYF. The CDR3 DNA is TGCAGCGTCGGGAGGGACAGGGCCTACGAGCAGTACTTC.

As for this clone: Other DNA sequences in this specimen translate into the identical CDR3. V gene TRBV5-1 combines with J gene TRBJ2-5, with 10 bases lining up with TRBD1. With 0 bases clipped from V and 4 bases from J, the junction kept 0 bases outside the gene matches. The CDR3 consists of 14 residues. CDR1 SGHRS and CDR2 YFSETQ come from the germline V gene. The CDR3 is CASSLGTGGETQYF. The CDR3 nucleotides read TGCGCCAGCAGCTTGGGGACAGGGGGAGAGACCCAGTACTTC.

In nucleotides, the CDR3 is TGTGCCAGCAGTCGGGGACAGGGCCCCAATGAGCAGTTCTTC. This gives the protein CASSRGQGPNEQFF. The chain carries TRBV27 and TRBJ2-1, with TRBD1 matching 9 bases. V was clipped by 5 bases and J by 6 bases; unmatched bases: 5. This CDR3 region has 14 residues. Germline assignment: CDR1 MNHEY and CDR2 SMNVEV (reference sequence).

The J gene is TRBJ2-6, the V gene TRBV4-2; 7 positions agree with TRBD2. The V gene end was trimmed by 0 bases and the J gene end by 0 bases; junction bases not matched to a gene: 8. The germline CDR1 and CDR2 sequences are LGHNA and YNFKEQ. This CDR3 region has 19 residues. The CDR3 DNA is TGTGCCAGCAGCCAAGATGGCGGGGGATTCGACTCTGGGGCCAACGTCCTGACTTTC. Its protein is CASSQDGGGFDSGANVLTF.